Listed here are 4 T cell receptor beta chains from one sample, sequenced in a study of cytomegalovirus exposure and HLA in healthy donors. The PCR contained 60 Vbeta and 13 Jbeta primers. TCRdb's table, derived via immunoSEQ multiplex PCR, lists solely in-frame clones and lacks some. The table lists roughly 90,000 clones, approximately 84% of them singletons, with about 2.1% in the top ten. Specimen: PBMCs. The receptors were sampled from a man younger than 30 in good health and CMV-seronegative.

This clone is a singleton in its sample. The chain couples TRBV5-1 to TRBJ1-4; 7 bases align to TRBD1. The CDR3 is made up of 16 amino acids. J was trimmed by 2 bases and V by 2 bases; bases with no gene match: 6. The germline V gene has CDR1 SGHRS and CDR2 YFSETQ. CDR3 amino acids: CASSLRQGGTNEKLFF. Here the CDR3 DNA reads TGCGCCAGCAGCTTAAGACAGGGTGGGACTAATGAAAAACTGTTTTTT.

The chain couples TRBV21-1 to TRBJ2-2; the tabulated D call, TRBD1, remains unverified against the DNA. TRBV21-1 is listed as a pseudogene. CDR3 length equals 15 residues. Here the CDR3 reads CASSTDRVGTGELFF. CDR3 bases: TGTGCCAGCAGCACAGACAGGGTCGGCACCGGGGAGCTGTTTTTT.

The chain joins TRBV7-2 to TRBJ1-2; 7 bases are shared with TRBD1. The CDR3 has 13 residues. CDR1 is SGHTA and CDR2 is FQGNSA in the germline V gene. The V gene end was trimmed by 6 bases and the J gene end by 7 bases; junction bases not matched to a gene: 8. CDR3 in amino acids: CASSARQGGGYTF. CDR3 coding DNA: TGTGCCAGCAGTGCCCGGCAGGGGGGTGGCTACACCTTC. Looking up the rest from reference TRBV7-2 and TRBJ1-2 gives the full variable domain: GAGVSQSPSNKVTEKGKDVELRCDPISGHTALYWYRQSLGQGLEFLIYFQGNSAPDKSGLPSDRFSAERTGGSVSTLTIQRTQQEDSAVYLCASSARQGGGYTFGSGTRLTVV.

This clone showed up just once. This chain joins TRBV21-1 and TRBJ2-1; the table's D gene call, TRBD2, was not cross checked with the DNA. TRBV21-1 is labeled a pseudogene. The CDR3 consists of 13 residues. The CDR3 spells CASRRYSYNEQFF. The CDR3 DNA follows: TGTGCCAGCAGGAGGTACTCCTACAATGAGCAGTTCTTC.